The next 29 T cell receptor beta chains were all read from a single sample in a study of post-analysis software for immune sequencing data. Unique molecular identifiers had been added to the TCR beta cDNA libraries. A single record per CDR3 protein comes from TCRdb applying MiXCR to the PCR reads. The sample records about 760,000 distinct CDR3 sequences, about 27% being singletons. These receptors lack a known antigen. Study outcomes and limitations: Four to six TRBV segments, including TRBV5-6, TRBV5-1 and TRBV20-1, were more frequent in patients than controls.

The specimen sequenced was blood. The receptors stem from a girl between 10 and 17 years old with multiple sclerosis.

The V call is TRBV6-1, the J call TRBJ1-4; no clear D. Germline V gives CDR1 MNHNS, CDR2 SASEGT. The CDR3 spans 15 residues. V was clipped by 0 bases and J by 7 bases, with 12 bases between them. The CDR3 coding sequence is TGTGCCAGCAGTGAAGCGAAAGGGTCGTCTGAAAAACTGTTTTTT. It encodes CASSEAKGSSEKLFF.

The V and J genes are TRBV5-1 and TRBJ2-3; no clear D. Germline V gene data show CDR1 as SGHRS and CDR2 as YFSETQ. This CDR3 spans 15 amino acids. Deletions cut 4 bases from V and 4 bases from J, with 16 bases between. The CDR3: CASSPVKAGPDTQYF. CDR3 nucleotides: TGCGCCAGCAGCCCCGTCAAGGCAGGCCCAGATACGCAGTATTTT.

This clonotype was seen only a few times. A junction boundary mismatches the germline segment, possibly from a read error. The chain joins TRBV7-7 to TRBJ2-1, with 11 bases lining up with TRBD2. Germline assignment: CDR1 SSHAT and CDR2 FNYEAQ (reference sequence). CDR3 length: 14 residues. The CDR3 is CASSLSGGANEQFF. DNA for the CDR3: TGTGCTAGCAGCCTTAGCGGGGGGGCCAATGAGCAGTTCTTC.

The CDR3 spells CASSASTGGGQPQHF. The CDR3 coding sequence is TGTGCCAGCAGTGCTTCGACAGGGGGCGGCCAGCCCCAGCATTTT. This chain links TRBV2 with TRBJ1-5, with 10 bases that match TRBD1. The CDR3 is 15 residues long. CDR1 and CDR2 (germline): SNHLY, FYNNEI. The V and J ends lost 4 bases and 7 bases, in that order; junction bases with no gene match: 7.

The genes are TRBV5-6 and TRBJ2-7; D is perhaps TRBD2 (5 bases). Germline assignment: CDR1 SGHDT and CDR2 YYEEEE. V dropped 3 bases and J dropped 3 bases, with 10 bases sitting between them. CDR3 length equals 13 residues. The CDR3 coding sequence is TGTGCCAGCAGCTCCGTCCGGGACTACGAGCAGTACTTC. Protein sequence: CASSSVRDYEQYF.

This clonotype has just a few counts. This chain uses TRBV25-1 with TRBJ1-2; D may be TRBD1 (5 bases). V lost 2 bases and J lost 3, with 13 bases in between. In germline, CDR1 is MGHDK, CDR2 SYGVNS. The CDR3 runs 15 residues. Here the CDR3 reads CASSEGPWTHYGYTF. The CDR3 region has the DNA TGTGCCAGCAGTGAAGGACCCTGGACACACTATGGCTACACCTTC.

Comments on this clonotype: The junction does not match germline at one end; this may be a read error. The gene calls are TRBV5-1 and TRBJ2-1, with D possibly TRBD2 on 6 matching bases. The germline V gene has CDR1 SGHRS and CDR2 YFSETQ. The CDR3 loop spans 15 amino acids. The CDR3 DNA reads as TGCGCCAGCAGCTTGACACCGGGACTCTACAGTGAGCAGTTCTTC. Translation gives CASSLTPGLYSEQFF. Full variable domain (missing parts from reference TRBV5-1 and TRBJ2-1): KAGVTQTPRYLIKTRGQQVTLSCSPISGHRSVSWYQQTPGQGLQFLFEYFSETQRNKGNFPGRFSGRQFSNSRSEMNVSTLELGDSALYLCASSLTPGLYSEQFFGPGTRLTVL.

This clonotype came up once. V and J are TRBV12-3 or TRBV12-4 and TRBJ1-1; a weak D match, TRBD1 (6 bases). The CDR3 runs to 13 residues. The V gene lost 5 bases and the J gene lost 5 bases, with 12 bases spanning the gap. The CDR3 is CASSPQQGTEAFF. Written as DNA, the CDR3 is TGTGCCAGCAGTCCACAGCAGGGGACTGAAGCTTTCTTT.

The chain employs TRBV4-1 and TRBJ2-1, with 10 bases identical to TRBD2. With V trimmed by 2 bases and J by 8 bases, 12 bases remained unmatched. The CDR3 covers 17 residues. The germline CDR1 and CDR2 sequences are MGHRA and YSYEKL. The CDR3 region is CASSQNLASGGRDEQFF. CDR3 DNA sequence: TGCGCCAGCAGCCAAAATCTGGCTAGCGGGGGCCGAGATGAGCAGTTCTTC.

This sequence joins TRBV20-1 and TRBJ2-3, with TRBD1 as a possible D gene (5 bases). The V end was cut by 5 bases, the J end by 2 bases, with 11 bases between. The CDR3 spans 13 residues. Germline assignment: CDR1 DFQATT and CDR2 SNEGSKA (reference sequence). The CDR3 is CSAGAWHTDTQYF. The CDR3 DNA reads TGCAGTGCTGGGGCTTGGCACACAGATACGCAGTATTTT.

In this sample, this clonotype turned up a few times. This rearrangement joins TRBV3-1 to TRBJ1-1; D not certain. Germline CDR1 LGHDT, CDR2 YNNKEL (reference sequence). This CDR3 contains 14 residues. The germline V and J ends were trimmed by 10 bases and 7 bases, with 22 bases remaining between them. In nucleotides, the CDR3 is TGTGCCACCTCATCCCCGGGCCGACTGATTGAAGCTTTCTTT. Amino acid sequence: CATSSPGRLIEAFF.

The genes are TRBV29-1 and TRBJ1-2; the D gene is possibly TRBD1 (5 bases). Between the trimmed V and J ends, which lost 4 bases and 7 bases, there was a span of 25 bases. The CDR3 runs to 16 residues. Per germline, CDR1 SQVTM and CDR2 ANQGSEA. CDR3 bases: TGCAGCGTTGGGCCATTTTCGGGTAGGGGTCCGGTTGGCTACACCTTC. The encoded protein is CSVGPFSGRGPVGYTF.

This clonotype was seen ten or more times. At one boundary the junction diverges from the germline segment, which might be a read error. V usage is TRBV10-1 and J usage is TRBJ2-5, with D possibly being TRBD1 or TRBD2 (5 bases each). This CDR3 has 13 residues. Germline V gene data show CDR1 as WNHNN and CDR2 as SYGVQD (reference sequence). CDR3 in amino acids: CASSAGRQGTQYF. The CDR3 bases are TGCGCCAGCAGTGCGGGACGCCAAGGGACCCAGTACTTC.

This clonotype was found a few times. The CDR3 DNA follows: TGTGCCAGCAGCTTTACCGGGCGGGGTCCTGGGGCCAACGTCCTGACTTTC. Its protein product is CASSFTGRGPGANVLTF. The genes are TRBV5-6 and TRBJ2-6; D perhaps matches TRBD2 (6 bases). The CDR3 has 17 residues. From germline, CDR1 is SGHDT and CDR2 YYEEEE. The V end was cut by 2 bases, the J end by 2 bases, with 14 bases between.

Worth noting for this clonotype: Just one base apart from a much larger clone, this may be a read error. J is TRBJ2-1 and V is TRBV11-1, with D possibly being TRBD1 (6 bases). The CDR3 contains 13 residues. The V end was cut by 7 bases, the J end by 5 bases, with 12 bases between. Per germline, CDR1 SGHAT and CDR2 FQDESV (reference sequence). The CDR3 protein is CASNQDRNNEQFF. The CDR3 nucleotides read TGTGCCAGCAACCAGGACAGAAACAATGAGCAGTTCTTC. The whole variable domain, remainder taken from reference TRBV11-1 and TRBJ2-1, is EAEVAQSPRYKITEKSQAVAFWCDPISGHATLYWYRQILGQGPELLVQFQDESVVDDSQLPKDRFSAERLKGVDSTLKIQPAELGDSAMYLCASNQDRNNEQFFGPGTRLTVL.

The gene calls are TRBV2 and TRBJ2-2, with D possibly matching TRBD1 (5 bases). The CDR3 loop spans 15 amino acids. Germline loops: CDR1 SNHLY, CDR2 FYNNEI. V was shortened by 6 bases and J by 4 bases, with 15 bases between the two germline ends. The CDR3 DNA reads TGTGCCAGCAGGCCAGACAGTCTTCTCACCGGGGAGCTGTTTTTT. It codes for CASRPDSLLTGELFF.

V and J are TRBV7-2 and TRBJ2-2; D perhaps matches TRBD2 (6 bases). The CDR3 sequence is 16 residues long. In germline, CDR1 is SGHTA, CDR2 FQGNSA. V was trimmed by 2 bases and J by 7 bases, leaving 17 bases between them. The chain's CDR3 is CASSLFGGNLDGELFF. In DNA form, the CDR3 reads TGTGCCAGCAGCTTATTTGGCGGGAATTTAGACGGGGAGCTGTTTTTT.

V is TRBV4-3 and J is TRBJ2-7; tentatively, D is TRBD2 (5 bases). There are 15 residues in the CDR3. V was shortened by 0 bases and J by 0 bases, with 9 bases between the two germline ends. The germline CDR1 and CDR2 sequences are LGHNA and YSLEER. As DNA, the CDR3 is TGCGCCAGCAGCCAAGATGTACTAGTCTCCTACGAGCAGTACTTC. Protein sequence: CASSQDVLVSYEQYF.

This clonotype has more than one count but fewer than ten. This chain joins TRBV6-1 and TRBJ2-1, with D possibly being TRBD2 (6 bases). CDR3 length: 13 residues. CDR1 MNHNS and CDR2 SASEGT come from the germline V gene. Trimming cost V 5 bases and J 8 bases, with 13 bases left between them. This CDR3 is CASSPRGYDEQFF. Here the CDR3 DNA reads TGTGCCAGCAGTCCCCGGGGGTACGATGAGCAGTTCTTC.

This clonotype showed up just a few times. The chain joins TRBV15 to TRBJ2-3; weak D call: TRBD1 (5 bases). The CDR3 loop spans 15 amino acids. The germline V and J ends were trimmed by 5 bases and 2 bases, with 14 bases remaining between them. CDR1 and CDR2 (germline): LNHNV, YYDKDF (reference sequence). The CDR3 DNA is TGTGCCACCAGCGATTTGGGGCATTCCACAGATACGCAGTATTTT. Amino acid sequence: CATSDLGHSTDTQYF. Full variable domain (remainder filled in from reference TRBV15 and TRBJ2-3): DAMVIQNPRYQVTQFGKPVTLSCSQTLNHNVMYWYQQKSSQAPKLLFHYYDKDFNNEADTPDNFQSRRPNTSFCFLDIRSPGLGDTAMYLCATSDLGHSTDTQYFGPGTRLTVL.

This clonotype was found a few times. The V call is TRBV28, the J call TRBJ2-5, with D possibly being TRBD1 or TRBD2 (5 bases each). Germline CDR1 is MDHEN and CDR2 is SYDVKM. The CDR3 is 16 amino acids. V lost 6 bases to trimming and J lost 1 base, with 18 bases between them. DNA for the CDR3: TGTGCCAGCAGGGCTGCGGACGCCGGGGCCCAAGAGACCCAGTACTTC. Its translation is CASRAADAGAQETQYF.

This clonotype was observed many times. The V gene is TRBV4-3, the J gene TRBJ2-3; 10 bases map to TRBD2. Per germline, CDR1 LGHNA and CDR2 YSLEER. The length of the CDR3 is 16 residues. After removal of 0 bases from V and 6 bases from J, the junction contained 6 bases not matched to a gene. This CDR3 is CASSQEGLAGVDTQYF. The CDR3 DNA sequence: TGCGCCAGCAGCCAAGAAGGGCTAGCGGGAGTGGATACGCAGTATTTT.

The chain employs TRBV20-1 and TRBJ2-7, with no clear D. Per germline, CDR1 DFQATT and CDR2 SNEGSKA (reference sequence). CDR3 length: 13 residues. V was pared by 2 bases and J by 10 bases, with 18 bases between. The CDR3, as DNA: TGCAGTGCTAGAATGGGTACCTATGGGCCCCAGTACTTC. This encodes CSARMGTYGPQYF.

The DNA of the CDR3 is TGTGCCAGCAGTTATTCTAGCGGGAGGGCCGGGCAAGAGACCCAGTACTTC. Its translation is CASSYSSGRAGQETQYF. J is TRBJ2-5 and V is TRBV6-6; TRBD2 matches 12 bases. Germline V gives CDR1 MNHNY, CDR2 SVGAGI (reference sequence). Germline trimming cut 3 bases from V and 2 bases from J; bases unmatched to any gene: 7. This CDR3 is 17 amino acids long.

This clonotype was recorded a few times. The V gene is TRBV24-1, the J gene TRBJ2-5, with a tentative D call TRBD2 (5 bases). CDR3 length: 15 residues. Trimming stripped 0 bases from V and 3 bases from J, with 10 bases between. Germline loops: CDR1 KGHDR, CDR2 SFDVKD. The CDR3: CATSDLLAGEETQYF. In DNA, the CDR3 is TGTGCCACCAGTGATTTGCTAGCAGGAGAAGAGACCCAGTACTTC.

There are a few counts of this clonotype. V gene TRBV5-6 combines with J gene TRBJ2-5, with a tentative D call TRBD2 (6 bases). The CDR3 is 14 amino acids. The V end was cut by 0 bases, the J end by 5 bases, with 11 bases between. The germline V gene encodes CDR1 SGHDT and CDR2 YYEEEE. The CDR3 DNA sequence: TGTGCCAGCAGCTTGGTTTGGAGCGGGGAGACCCAGTACTTC. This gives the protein CASSLVWSGETQYF.

CDR3 in DNA: TGTGCCAGCAGCCCATCTGACGGGACCGACAAAAGATCTATAGTCACAGATACGCAGTATTTT. Encoded protein: CASSPSDGTDKRSIVTDTQYF. This sequence joins TRBV14 and TRBJ2-3; perhaps D is TRBD1 or TRBD2 (5 bases each). The germline V and J ends were trimmed by 4 bases and 2 bases, with 31 bases remaining between them. This CDR3 is built from 21 residues. Germline V gene lookup returns CDR1 SGHDN and CDR2 FVKESK.

The CDR3, as DNA: TGTGCCAGCAGCCGAACGGCACCGGGACCGCACCCGCGGGAGGTCTACGAGCAGTACTTC. This gives the protein CASSRTAPGPHPREVYEQYF. The chain carries TRBV14 and TRBJ2-7; TRBD2 matches at 8 bases. Unmatched junction bases numbered 23, after V lost 4 bases and J lost 3 bases. Germline CDR1 and CDR2: SGHDN and FVKESK. The CDR3 contains 20 residues. The full variable domain, completed using reference TRBV14 and TRBJ2-7, is EAGVTQFPSHSVIEKGQTVTLRCDPISGHDNLYWYRRVMGKEIKFLLHFVKESKQDESGMPNNRFLAERTGGTYSTLKVQPAELEDSGVYFCASSRTAPGPHPREVYEQYFGPGTRLTVT.

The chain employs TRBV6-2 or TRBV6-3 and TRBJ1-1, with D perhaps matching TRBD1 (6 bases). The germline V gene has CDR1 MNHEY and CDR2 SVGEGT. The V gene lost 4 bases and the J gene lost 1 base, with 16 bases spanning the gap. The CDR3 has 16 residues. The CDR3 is CASSSTRQEGNTEAFF. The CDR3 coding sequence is TGTGCCAGCAGTTCGACCCGACAGGAGGGGAACACTGAAGCTTTCTTT.